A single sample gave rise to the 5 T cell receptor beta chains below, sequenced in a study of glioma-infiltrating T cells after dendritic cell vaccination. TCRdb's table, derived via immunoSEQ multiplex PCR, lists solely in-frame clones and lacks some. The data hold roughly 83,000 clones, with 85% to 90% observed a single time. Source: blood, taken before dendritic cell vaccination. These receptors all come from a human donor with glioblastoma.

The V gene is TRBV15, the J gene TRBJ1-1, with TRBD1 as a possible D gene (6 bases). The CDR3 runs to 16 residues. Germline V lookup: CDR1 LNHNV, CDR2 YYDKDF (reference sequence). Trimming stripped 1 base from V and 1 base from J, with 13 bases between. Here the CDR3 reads CATSRGWTAQNTEAFF. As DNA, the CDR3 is TGTGCCACCAGCAGAGGGTGGACAGCCCAGAACACTGAAGCTTTCTTT.

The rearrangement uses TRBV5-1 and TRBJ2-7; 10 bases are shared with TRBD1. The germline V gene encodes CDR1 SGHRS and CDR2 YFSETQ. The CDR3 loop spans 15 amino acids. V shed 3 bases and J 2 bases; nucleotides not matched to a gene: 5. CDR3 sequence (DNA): TGCGCCAGCAGCTCGACGGGACAGGGGACCTACGAGCAGTACTTC. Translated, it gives CASSSTGQGTYEQYF.

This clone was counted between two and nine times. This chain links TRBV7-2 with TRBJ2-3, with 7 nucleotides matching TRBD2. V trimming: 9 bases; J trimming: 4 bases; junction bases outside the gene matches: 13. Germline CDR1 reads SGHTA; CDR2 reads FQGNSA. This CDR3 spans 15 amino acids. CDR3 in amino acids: CASLTGGSNSDTQYF. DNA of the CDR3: TGTGCCAGTCTCACCGGCGGGAGCAATTCAGATACGCAGTATTTT.

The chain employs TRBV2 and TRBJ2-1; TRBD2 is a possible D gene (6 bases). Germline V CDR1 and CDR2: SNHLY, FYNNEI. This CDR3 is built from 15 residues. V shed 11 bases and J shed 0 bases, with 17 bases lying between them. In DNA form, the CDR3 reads TGTGCCGAAACTGGCGCGGGGAGCTCCTACAATGAGCAGTTCTTC. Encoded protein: CAETGAGSSYNEQFF.

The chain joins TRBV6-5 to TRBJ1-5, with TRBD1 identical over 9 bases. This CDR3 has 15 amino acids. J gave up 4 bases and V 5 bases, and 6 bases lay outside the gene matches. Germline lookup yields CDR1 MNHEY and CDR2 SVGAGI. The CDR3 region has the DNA TGTGCCAGCAGTCGAGGGACAGGGATTAATCAGCCCCAGCATTTT. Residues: CASSRGTGINQPQHF.